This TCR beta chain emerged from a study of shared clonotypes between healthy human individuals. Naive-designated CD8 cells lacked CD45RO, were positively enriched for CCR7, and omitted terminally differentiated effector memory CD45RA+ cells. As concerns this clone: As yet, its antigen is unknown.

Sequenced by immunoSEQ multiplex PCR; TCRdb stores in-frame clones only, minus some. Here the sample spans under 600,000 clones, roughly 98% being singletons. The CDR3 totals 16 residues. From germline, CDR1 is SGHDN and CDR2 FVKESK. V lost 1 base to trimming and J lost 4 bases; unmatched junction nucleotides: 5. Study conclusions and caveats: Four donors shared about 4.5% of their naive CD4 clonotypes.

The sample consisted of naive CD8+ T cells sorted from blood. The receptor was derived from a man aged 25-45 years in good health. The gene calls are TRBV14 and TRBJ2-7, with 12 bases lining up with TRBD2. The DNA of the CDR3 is TGTGCCAGCAGCCAAGTCCTTGGACTAGCGGGATACGAGCAGTACTTC. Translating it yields CASSQVLGLAGYEQYF.